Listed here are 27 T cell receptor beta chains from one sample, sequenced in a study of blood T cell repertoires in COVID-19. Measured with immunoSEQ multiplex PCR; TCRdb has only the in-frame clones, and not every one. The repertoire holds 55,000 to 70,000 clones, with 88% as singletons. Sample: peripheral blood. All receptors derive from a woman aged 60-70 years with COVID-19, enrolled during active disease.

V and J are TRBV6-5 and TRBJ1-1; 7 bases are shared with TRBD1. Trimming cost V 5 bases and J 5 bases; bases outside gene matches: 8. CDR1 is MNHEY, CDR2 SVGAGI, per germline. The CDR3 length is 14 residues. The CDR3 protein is CASSQATGMTEAFF. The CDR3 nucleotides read TGTGCCAGCAGTCAGGCGACAGGGATGACTGAAGCTTTCTTT.

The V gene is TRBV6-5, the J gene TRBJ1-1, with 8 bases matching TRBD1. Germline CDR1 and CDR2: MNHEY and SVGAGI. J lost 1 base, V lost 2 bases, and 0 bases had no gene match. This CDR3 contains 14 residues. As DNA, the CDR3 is TGTGCCAGCAGTTACCAGGGGGCGAACACTGAAGCTTTCTTT. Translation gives CASSYQGANTEAFF.

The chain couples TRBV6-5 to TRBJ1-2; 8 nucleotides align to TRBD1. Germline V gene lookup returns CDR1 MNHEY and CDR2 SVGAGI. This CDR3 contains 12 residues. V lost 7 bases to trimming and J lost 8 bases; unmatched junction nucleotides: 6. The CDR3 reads CASTRDRKGYTF. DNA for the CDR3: TGTGCCAGCACCAGGGACAGGAAAGGCTACACCTTC.

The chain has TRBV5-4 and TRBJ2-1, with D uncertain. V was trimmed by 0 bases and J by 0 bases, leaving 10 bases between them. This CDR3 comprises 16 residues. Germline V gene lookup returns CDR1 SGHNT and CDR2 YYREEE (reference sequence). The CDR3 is CASSLGPVSSYNEQFF. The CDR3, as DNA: TGTGCCAGCAGCTTGGGTCCGGTAAGCTCCTACAATGAGCAGTTCTTC.

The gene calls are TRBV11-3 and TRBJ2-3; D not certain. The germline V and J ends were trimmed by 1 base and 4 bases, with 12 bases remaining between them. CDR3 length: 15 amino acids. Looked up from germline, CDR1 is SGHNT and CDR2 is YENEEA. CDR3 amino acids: CASSLVGSPADTQYF. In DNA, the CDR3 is TGTGCCAGCAGCTTAGTAGGTAGCCCGGCAGATACGCAGTATTTT.

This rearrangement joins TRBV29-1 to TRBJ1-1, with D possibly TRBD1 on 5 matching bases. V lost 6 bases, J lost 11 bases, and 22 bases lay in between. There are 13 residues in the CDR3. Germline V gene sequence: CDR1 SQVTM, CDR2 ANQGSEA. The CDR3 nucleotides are TGCAGCGTGCAGGGAACAGTTATCGTTGGGGCTTTCTTT. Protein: CSVQGTVIVGAFF.

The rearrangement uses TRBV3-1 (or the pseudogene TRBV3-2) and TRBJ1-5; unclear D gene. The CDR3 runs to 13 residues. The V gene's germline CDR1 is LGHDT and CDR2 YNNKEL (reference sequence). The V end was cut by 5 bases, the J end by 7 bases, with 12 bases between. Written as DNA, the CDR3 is TGTGCCAGCAGCTACATCGGGTGGCAGCCCCAGCATTTT. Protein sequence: CASSYIGWQPQHF.

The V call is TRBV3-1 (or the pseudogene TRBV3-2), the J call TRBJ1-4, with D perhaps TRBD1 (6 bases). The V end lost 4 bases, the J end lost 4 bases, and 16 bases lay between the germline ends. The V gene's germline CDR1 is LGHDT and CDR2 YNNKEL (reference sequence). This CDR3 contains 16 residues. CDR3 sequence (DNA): TGTGCCAGCAGCCCCCAAGGGCAGGGGAGTAATGAAAAACTGTTTTTT. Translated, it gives CASSPQGQGSNEKLFF.

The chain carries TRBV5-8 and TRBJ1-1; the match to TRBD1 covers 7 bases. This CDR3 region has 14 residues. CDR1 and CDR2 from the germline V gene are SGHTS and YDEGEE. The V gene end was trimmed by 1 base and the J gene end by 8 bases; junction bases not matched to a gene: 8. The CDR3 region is CASSLSHGTAEAFF. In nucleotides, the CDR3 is TGTGCCAGCAGCTTGAGCCATGGGACAGCCGAAGCTTTCTTT.

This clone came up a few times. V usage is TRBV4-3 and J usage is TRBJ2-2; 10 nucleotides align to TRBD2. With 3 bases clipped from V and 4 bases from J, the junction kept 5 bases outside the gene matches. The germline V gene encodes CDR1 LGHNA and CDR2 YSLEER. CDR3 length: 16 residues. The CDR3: CASSQRLAGSTGELFF. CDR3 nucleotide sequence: TGCGCCAGCAGCCAGCGACTAGCGGGTTCCACCGGGGAGCTGTTTTTT.

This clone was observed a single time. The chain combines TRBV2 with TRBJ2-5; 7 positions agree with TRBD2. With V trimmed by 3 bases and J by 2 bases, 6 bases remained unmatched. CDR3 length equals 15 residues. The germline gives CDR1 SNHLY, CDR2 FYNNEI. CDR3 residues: CASSDGLGTQETQYF. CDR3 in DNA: TGTGCCAGCAGTGACGGACTAGGAACTCAAGAGACCCAGTACTTC. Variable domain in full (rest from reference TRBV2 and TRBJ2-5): EPEVTQTPSHQVTQMGQEVILRCVPISNHLYFYWYRQILGQKVEFLVSFYNNEISEKSEIFDDQFSVERPDGSNFTLKIRSTKLEDSAMYFCASSDGLGTQETQYFGPGTRLLVL.

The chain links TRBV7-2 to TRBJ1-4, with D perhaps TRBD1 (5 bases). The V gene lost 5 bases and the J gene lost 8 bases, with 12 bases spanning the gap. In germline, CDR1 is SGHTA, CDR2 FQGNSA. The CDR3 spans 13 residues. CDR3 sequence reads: CASSPQRGEKLFF. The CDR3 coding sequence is TGTGCCAGCAGCCCTCAGCGGGGCGAAAAACTGTTTTTT. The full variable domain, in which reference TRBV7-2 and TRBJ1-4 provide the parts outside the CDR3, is GAGVSQSPSNKVTEKGKDVELRCDPISGHTALYWYRQSLGQGLEFLIYFQGNSAPDKSGLPSDRFSAERTGGSVSTLTIQRTQQEDSAVYLCASSPQRGEKLFFGSGTQLSVL.

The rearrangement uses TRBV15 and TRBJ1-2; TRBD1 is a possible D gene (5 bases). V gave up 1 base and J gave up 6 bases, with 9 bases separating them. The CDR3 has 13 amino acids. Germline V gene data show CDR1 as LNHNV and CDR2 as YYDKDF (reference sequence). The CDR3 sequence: CATSRGQGHGYTF. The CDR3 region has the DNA TGTGCCACCAGCAGAGGCCAGGGCCATGGCTACACCTTC.

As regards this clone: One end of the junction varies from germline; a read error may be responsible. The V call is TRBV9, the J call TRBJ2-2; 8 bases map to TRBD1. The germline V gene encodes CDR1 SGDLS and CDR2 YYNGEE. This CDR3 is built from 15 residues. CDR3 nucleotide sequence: TGTGCCAGCAGCCCAGGACAGGGATACTCCGGAGAGCTGTTTTTT. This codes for CASSPGQGYSGELFF.

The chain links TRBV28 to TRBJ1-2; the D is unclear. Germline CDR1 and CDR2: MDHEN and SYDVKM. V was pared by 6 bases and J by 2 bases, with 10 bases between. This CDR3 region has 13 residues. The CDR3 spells CASSAQSNYGYTF. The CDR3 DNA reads TGTGCCAGCAGCGCACAGTCCAACTATGGCTACACCTTC.

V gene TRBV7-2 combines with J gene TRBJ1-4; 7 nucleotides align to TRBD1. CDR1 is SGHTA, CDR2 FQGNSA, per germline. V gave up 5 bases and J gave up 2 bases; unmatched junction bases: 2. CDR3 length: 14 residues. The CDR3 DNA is TGTGCCAGCAGCCTGGGACAGACTAATGAAAAACTGTTTTTT. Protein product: CASSLGQTNEKLFF.

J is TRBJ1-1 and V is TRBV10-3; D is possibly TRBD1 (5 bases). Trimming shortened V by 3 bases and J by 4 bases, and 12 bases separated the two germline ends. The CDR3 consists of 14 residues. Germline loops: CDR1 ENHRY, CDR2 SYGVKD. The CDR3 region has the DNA TGTGCCATCAGTGATTGGGGGGGTACCACTGAAGCTTTCTTT. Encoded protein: CAISDWGGTTEAFF.

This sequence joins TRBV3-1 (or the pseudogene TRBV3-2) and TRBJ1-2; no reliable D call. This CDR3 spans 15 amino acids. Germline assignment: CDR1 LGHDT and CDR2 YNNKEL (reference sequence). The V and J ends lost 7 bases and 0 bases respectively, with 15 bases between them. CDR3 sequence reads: CASNSQYNPNYGYTF. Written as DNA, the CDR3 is TGTGCCAGCAATTCCCAGTACAATCCTAACTATGGCTACACCTTC.

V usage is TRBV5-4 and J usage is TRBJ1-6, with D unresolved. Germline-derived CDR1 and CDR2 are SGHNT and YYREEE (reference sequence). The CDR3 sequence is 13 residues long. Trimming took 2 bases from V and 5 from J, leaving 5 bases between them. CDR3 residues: CASSFQDNSPLHF. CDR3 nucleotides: TGTGCCAGCAGCTTTCAGGATAATTCACCCCTCCACTTT.

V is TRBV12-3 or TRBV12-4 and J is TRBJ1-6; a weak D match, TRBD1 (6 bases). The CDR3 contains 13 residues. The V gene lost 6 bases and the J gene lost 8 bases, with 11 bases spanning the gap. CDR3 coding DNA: TGTGCCAGCAGACCGAGACAGGATTCACCCCTCCACTTT. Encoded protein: CASRPRQDSPLHF.

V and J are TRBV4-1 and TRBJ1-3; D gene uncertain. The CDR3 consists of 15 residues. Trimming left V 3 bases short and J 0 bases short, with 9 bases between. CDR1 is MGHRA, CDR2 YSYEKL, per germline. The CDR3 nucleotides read TGCGCCAGCAGCCACCCCCTCCGCTCTGGAAACACCATATATTTT. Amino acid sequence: CASSHPLRSGNTIYF.

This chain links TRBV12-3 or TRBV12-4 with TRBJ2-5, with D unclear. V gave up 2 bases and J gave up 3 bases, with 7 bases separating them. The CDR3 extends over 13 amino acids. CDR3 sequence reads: CASSLWRKETQYF. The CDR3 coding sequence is TGTGCCAGCAGTTTATGGCGGAAAGAGACCCAGTACTTC.

The CDR3 DNA reads as TGTGCCAGCAGTTCGGGACTAGCGGGAGTCATAGGGACCTACGAGCAGTACTTC. Encoded protein: CASSSGLAGVIGTYEQYF. The chain carries TRBV6-2 or TRBV6-3 and TRBJ2-7; 14 bases are a match to TRBD2. The ends lost 4 bases at V and 2 bases at J; junction bases unmatched: 10. Germline V lookup: CDR1 MNHEY, CDR2 SVGEGT. The CDR3 loop spans 18 amino acids.

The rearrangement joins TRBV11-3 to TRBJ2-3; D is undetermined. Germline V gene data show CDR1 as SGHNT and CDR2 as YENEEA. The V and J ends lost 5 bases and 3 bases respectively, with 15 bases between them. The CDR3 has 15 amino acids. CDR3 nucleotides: TGTGCCAGCAGCCAACGCCTCGACACGACAGATACGCAGTATTTT. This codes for CASSQRLDTTDTQYF.

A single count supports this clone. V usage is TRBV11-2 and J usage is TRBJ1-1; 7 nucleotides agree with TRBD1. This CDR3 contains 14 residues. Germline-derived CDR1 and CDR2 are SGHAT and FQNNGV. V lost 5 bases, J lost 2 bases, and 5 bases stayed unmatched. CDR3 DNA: TGTGCCAGCAGCCTGGGACAGATTAACACTGAAGCTTTCTTT. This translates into CASSLGQINTEAFF.

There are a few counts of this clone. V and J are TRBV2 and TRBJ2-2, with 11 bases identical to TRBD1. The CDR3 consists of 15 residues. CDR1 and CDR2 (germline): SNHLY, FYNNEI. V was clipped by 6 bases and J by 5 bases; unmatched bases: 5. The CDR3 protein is CASRVGQGATGELFF. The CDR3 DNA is TGTGCCAGCAGAGTAGGACAGGGGGCTACCGGGGAGCTGTTTTTT.

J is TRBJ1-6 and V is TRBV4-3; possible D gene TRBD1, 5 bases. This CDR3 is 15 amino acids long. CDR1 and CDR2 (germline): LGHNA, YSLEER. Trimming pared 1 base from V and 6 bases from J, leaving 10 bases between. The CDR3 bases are TGCGCCAGCAGCCAAGTTGACAGACCTAATTCACCCCTCCACTTT. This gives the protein CASSQVDRPNSPLHF.